Following are 28 T cell receptor beta chains from one sample sequenced in a study of blood T cell repertoires in COVID-19. Clones were sequenced by immunoSEQ multiplex PCR, and TCRdb holds only the in-frame ones, with some missing. The data contain approximately 130,000 clones, approximately 84% of them seen just once; the ten biggest clones take up roughly 12%. Sample: peripheral blood. Receptors were obtained from a human donor in a cohort sampled during active COVID-19.

V is TRBV2 and J is TRBJ1-5; the D is unclear. This CDR3 spans 14 amino acids. Germline lookup yields CDR1 SNHLY and CDR2 FYNNEI. V gave up 1 base and J gave up 7 bases, with 11 bases separating them. For the CDR3, the DNA is TGTGCCAGCAGTGAAGTGCAGCGGAGACAGCCCCAGCATTTT. Translating gives CASSEVQRRQPQHF. The complete variable domain, with remaining parts taken from reference TRBV2 and TRBJ1-5, reads EPEVTQTPSHQVTQMGQEVILRCVPISNHLYFYWYRQILGQKVEFLVSFYNNEISEKSEIFDDQFSVERPDGSNFTLKIRSTKLEDSAMYFCASSEVQRRQPQHFGDGTRLSIL.

J is TRBJ2-4 and V is TRBV20-1; TRBD2 aligns across 9 bases. Germline CDR1 and CDR2: DFQATT and SNEGSKA (reference sequence). The CDR3 spans 17 residues. Germline trimming cut 3 bases from V and 0 bases from J; bases unmatched to any gene: 9. The CDR3 reads CSASARGGPVAKNIQYF. CDR3 nucleotides: TGCAGTGCTAGTGCGCGGGGGGGCCCCGTAGCCAAAAACATTCAGTACTTC.

The chain couples TRBV5-1 to TRBJ2-7; 11 bases line up with TRBD2. V lost 8 bases and J lost 3; bases outside the gene matches: 4. The CDR3 totals 13 residues. The germline V gene encodes CDR1 SGHRS and CDR2 YFSETQ. The CDR3 protein is CASGTSGNYEQYF. The CDR3 DNA reads TGCGCCAGTGGGACTAGCGGAAACTACGAGCAGTACTTC.

The chain recombines TRBV14 with TRBJ1-1; maybe TRBD1 (5 bases). Germline CDR1 and CDR2: SGHDN and FVKESK. The V end lost 1 base, the J end lost 7 bases, and 10 bases lay between the germline ends. This CDR3 has 13 residues. The CDR3 DNA reads TGTGCCAGCAGCCAAGGGGGCAGCCGTGAAGCTTTCTTT. Translated: CASSQGGSREAFF.

V and J are TRBV7-8 and TRBJ2-2; 8 positions agree with TRBD1. Looked up from germline, CDR1 is SGHVS and CDR2 is FQNEAQ. The CDR3 is 16 residues long. The V and J ends lost 1 base and 7 bases, in that order; junction bases with no gene match: 8. The CDR3 region has the DNA TGTGCCAGCAGCTTAGTAGGCGGCAGGGGGCGCGGGGAGCTGTTTTTT. It translates to CASSLVGGRGRGELFF.

The genes are TRBV7-9 and TRBJ2-7; D unresolved. V was shortened by 2 bases and J by 6 bases, with 17 bases between the two germline ends. Germline assignment: CDR1 SEHNR and CDR2 FQNEAQ (reference sequence). The CDR3 extends over 15 amino acids. CDR3 residues: CASSLSLGRQSEQYF. Here the CDR3 DNA reads TGTGCCAGCAGCTTAAGTTTGGGCAGACAAAGCGAGCAGTACTTC.

The rearrangement joins TRBV5-1 to TRBJ2-2; 9 positions match TRBD2. The CDR3 has 17 amino acids. The germline gives CDR1 SGHRS, CDR2 YFSETQ. V shed 0 bases, J shed 6 bases, and the junction held 9 bases outside the gene matches. CDR3 residues: CASSLAKGGGAPGELFF. CDR3 DNA: TGCGCCAGCAGCTTGGCCAAGGGCGGGGGGGCGCCCGGGGAGCTGTTTTTT. The full variable domain, completed using reference TRBV5-1 and TRBJ2-2, is KAGVTQTPRYLIKTRGQQVTLSCSPISGHRSVSWYQQTPGQGLQFLFEYFSETQRNKGNFPGRFSGRQFSNSRSEMNVSTLELGDSALYLCASSLAKGGGAPGELFFGEGSRLTVL.

The chain employs TRBV18 and TRBJ1-2; no reliable D call. CDR3 length: 15 amino acids. Trimming took 3 bases from V and 4 from J, leaving 15 bases between them. CDR1 is KGHSH, CDR2 LQKENI, per germline. The DNA for the CDR3 is TGTGCCAGCTCACCCCCGGTCAGCGGAATCTATGGCTACACCTTC. Translation: CASSPPVSGIYGYTF.

This rearrangement joins TRBV6-6 to TRBJ2-3; tentatively, D is TRBD1 (7 bases). CDR1 MNHNY and CDR2 SVGAGI come from the germline V gene (reference sequence). This CDR3 is 16 amino acids long. V lost 6 bases, J lost 0 bases, and 16 bases lay in between. CDR3 nucleotides: TGTGCCAGCAGCAGGGGGGCCCAAACCAGCACAGATACGCAGTATTTT. It yields the protein CASSRGAQTSTDTQYF.

This clone was seen only once. The V and J genes are TRBV12-2 and TRBJ2-2; the table gives TRBD2 as D, unverified against the DNA. TRBV12-2 is annotated as a pseudogene. The CDR3 length is 15 residues. CDR3 nucleotides: TGTGCAAGTCCCCCGGGGGGGCGCTGGACCGGGGAGCTGTTTTTT. Its translation is CASPPGGRWTGELFF.

This clone appeared a single time. V is TRBV10-3 and J is TRBJ1-1; D call uncertain. This CDR3 is 12 amino acids long. Germline V gene sequence: CDR1 ENHRY, CDR2 SYGVKD. V gave up 4 bases and J gave up 3 bases, with 6 bases separating them. Written as DNA, the CDR3 is TGTGCCATCAGTGCCGGAGACACTGAAGCTTTCTTT. Translating gives CAISAGDTEAFF.

The table lists this clone with a count of one. The V and J genes are TRBV4-1 and TRBJ1-6, with D perhaps TRBD1 (6 bases). The ends were cut back, 2 bases at V and 11 bases at J, with 7 bases in the middle. CDR1 is MGHRA, CDR2 YSYEKL, per germline. The length of the CDR3 is 12 residues. The CDR3 is CASSQQGPPLHF. CDR3 coding DNA: TGCGCCAGCAGCCAACAGGGGCCACCCCTCCACTTT.

CDR3 DNA sequence: TGTGCCAGCAGGTTATCTCCAGGGTTGGGTGGCTACACCTTC. Amino acids: CASRLSPGLGGYTF. The rearrangement joins TRBV3-1 (or the pseudogene TRBV3-2) to TRBJ1-2; tentatively, D is TRBD1 (5 bases). Trimming shortened V by 6 bases and J by 7 bases, and 18 bases separated the two germline ends. CDR3 length: 14 amino acids. Germline V gives CDR1 LGHDT, CDR2 YNNKEL (reference sequence).

The chain has TRBV5-4 and TRBJ1-4; D remains ambiguous. The CDR3 length is 15 residues. The V gene lost 0 bases and the J gene lost 6 bases, with 12 bases spanning the gap. CDR1 is SGHNT, CDR2 YYREEE, per germline (reference sequence). CDR3 region: CASSLGTRRDEKLFF. In DNA form, the CDR3 reads TGTGCCAGCAGCTTGGGGACCCGGCGGGATGAAAAACTGTTTTTT.

This clone appeared a single time. CDR3 loop: CASSELGQGLLLFF. The CDR3 nucleotides are TGTGCCAGCAGTGAACTAGGACAAGGGCTACTTCTGTTTTTT. This rearrangement joins TRBV6-1 to TRBJ1-4; tentative D call: TRBD1 (5 bases). The V end was cut by 2 bases, the J end by 14 bases, with 18 bases between. The germline V gene encodes CDR1 MNHNS and CDR2 SASEGT. The CDR3 consists of 14 residues.

A few counts support this clone. The V gene is TRBV5-1, the J gene TRBJ1-3; D is uncertain. The V end lost 2 bases, the J end lost 1 base, and 16 bases lay between the germline ends. From germline, CDR1 is SGHRS and CDR2 YFSETQ. The CDR3 consists of 17 residues. The CDR3 sequence: CASSFTGVPSSGNTIYF. CDR3 bases: TGCGCCAGCAGCTTTACTGGTGTTCCCTCGTCTGGAAACACCATATATTTT.

This clone was found a few times. V gene TRBV29-1 combines with J gene TRBJ2-3, with 9 bases that match TRBD1. Germline V lookup: CDR1 SQVTM, CDR2 ANQGSEA. The ends lost 7 bases at V and 2 bases at J; junction bases unmatched: 10. The CDR3 has 15 amino acids. CDR3 nucleotide sequence: TGCAGCGGGGCTAAGGGGACAGGGCACACAGATACGCAGTATTTT. Residues: CSGAKGTGHTDTQYF.

This clone was seen a single time. The CDR3 region is CASSPGGLETQYF. The CDR3 DNA reads as TGTGCCAGCAGCCCCGGCGGGCTGGAGACCCAGTACTTC. This rearrangement joins TRBV11-3 to TRBJ2-5; maybe TRBD2 (5 bases). The CDR3 has 13 amino acids. Trimming left V 5 bases short and J 5 bases short, with 12 bases between. Looked up from germline, CDR1 is SGHNT and CDR2 is YENEEA. Looking up the rest from reference TRBV11-3 and TRBJ2-5 gives the full variable domain: EAGVVQSPRYKIIEKKQPVAFWCNPISGHNTLYWYLQNLGQGPELLIRYENEEAVDDSQLPKDRFSAERLKGVDSTLKIQPAELGDSAVYLCASSPGGLETQYFGPGTRLLVL.

The chain combines TRBV4-1 with TRBJ2-7; TRBD2 matches 16 bases. V lost 4 bases to trimming and J lost 5 bases; unmatched junction nucleotides: 5. The CDR3 is 16 residues long. The germline V gene encodes CDR1 MGHRA and CDR2 YSYEKL. CDR3 sequence (DNA): TGCGCCAGCAGCCGCGGGACTAGCGGGGGGGCCCACGAGCAGTACTTC. It codes for CASSRGTSGGAHEQYF.

The chain combines TRBV25-1 with TRBJ2-5, with a tentative D call TRBD1 (5 bases). The V gene's germline CDR1 is MGHDK and CDR2 SYGVNS. Deletions cut 7 bases from V and 4 bases from J, with 10 bases between. The CDR3 covers 12 residues. The chain's CDR3 is CASTPQGETQYF. The CDR3 region has the DNA TGTGCCAGCACCCCCCAGGGAGAGACCCAGTACTTC.

This clone was counted ten times or more. The V call is TRBV6-5, the J call TRBJ2-1, with a tentative D call TRBD1 (6 bases). The CDR3 has 13 residues. Germline values: CDR1 MNHEY, CDR2 SVGAGI. Trimming shortened V by 2 bases and J by 6 bases, and 8 bases separated the two germline ends. CDR3 coding DNA: TGTGCCAGCAGTTACACACAGGGCAATGAGCAGTTCTTC. It specifies CASSYTQGNEQFF.

The chain has TRBV20-1 and TRBJ1-1; D is uncertain. V gave up 4 bases and J gave up 6 bases, with 9 bases separating them. The germline V gene has CDR1 DFQATT and CDR2 SNEGSKA (reference sequence). This CDR3 has 11 residues. Written as DNA, the CDR3 is TGCAGTGCTACTGTGGGCGCTGAAGCTTTCTTT. It yields the protein CSATVGAEAFF.

This sequence joins TRBV21-1 and TRBJ2-7; the table's D call, TRBD1, was not checked against the DNA. TRBV21-1 is flagged as a pseudogene. The CDR3 is 18 amino acids. For the CDR3, the DNA is TGTGCCAGCAGCAACGGAGCCAAACCGACGGGACAGAGCTACGAGCAGTACTTC. It is translated as CASSNGAKPTGQSYEQYF.

The chain joins TRBV14 to TRBJ2-1; TRBD2 matches at 9 bases. V shed 5 bases, J shed 3 bases, and the junction held 5 bases outside the gene matches. Germline assignment: CDR1 SGHDN and CDR2 FVKESK. The CDR3 is 15 amino acids. As DNA, the CDR3 is TGTGCCAGCAGCTTGCGGGGGGGCCTCTACAATGAGCAGTTCTTC. Its protein product is CASSLRGGLYNEQFF.

This clone was found a few times. The chain employs TRBV19 and TRBJ1-1, with 9 nucleotides matching TRBD1. The germline CDR1 and CDR2 sequences are LNHDA and SQIVND (reference sequence). V lost 6 bases to trimming and J lost 2 bases; unmatched junction nucleotides: 7. The CDR3 is 15 residues long. In DNA, the CDR3 is TGTGCCAGTAGATCCCCGGGACAGGGAAACACTGAAGCTTTCTTT. It is translated as CASRSPGQGNTEAFF.

This clone was seen only once. The V call is TRBV4-1, the J call TRBJ1-5; D uncertain. From germline, CDR1 is MGHRA and CDR2 YSYEKL. This CDR3 comprises 15 residues. The V and J ends lost 3 bases and 6 bases respectively, with 15 bases between them. The CDR3 DNA reads as TGCGCCAGCAGCCACTCCGAGGGTGCGGGTCAGCCCCAGCATTTT. It translates to CASSHSEGAGQPQHF.

Here the CDR3 DNA reads TGTGCCAGCAGTGAATCCCCAGGGGTCTATGGCTACACCTTC. Translation: CASSESPGVYGYTF. V usage is TRBV25-1 and J usage is TRBJ1-2; D is perhaps TRBD1 (6 bases). Germline lookup yields CDR1 MGHDK and CDR2 SYGVNS. The V and J ends lost 1 base and 4 bases respectively, with 10 bases between them. The length of the CDR3 is 14 residues.

The chain recombines TRBV29-1 with TRBJ2-5, with 11 bases lining up with TRBD2. This CDR3 region has 19 residues. Trimming took 0 bases from V and 1 from J; bases not matched to a gene: 13. The germline CDR1 and CDR2 sequences are SQVTM and ANQGSEA. The DNA of the CDR3 is TGCAGCGTTGAAGAGGGATCCTGGGGCCTAGCGGGGGGCCAAGAGACCCAGTACTTC. Translation: CSVEEGSWGLAGGQETQYF.